This entry lists 21 T cell receptor beta chains sequenced from one sample in a study. TCRdb independently ran MiXCR on the RT-PCR reads; one entry per CDR3 protein. This table has 650,000 to 800,000 distinct CDR3 sequences, 11% to 15% appearing once. The sequenced sample consisted of memory CD4+ T cells from blood. The receptors originated from a female donor in good health, serving as a healthy control.

This chain connects TRBV3-1 to TRBJ2-7; D is unresolved. CDR1 is LGHDT and CDR2 is YNNKEL in the germline V gene (reference sequence). The CDR3 contains 13 residues. The V gene lost 2 bases and the J gene lost 3 bases, with 8 bases spanning the gap. Written as DNA, the CDR3 is TGTGCCAGCAGCCAATTCGGATTCTACGAGCAGTACTTC. This sequence encodes CASSQFGFYEQYF.

The rearrangement joins TRBV6-6 to TRBJ2-7; TRBD1 might be the D (5 bases). Trimming removed 5 bases from V and 0 bases from J, with 17 bases in between. The CDR3 has 16 residues. Germline CDR1 reads MNHNY; CDR2 reads SVGAGI (reference sequence). The CDR3 DNA is TGTGCCAGCAGTCCCTTCGGAAACAGGAGCTCCTACGAGCAGTACTTC. This gives the protein CASSPFGNRSSYEQYF.

This clonotype has just a few counts. V and J are TRBV11-2 and TRBJ2-1, with D unclear. The length of the CDR3 is 11 residues. Germline loops: CDR1 SGHAT, CDR2 FQNNGV. Trimming removed 5 bases at V and 7 bases at J, with 6 bases between. The CDR3: CASSKFNEQFF. For the CDR3, the DNA is TGTGCCAGCAGCAAATTTAATGAGCAGTTCTTC.

The chain is built from TRBV20-1 and TRBJ2-2; 8 positions agree with TRBD1. Germline V gene lookup returns CDR1 DFQATT and CDR2 SNEGSKA (reference sequence). After removal of 1 base from V and 6 bases from J, the junction contained 7 bases not matched to a gene. The CDR3 is 15 residues long. Here the CDR3 reads CSARVPTGVAGELFF. As DNA, the CDR3 is TGCAGTGCTAGAGTCCCGACAGGGGTGGCCGGGGAGCTGTTTTTT.

This clonotype was recorded at least ten times. This chain links TRBV20-1 with TRBJ1-5; perhaps TRBD1 as D (6 bases). The V and J ends lost 2 bases and 4 bases respectively, with 12 bases between them. Germline values: CDR1 DFQATT, CDR2 SNEGSKA (reference sequence). This CDR3 has 14 amino acids. The CDR3 reads CSARLTGSNQPQHF. In DNA form, the CDR3 reads TGCAGTGCTAGATTGACAGGCTCTAATCAGCCCCAGCATTTT.

This clonotype was recorded at least ten times. The chain carries TRBV10-3 and TRBJ1-6; unclear D gene. CDR3 length: 16 amino acids. V was cut by 5 bases and J by 9 bases, with 20 bases left in between. CDR1 ENHRY and CDR2 SYGVKD come from the germline V gene. CDR3 in amino acids: CAISFDREVFGSPLHF. The CDR3 nucleotides are TGTGCCATCAGTTTCGACCGAGAAGTTTTTGGTTCACCCCTCCACTTT.

This clonotype was counted a few times. The gene calls are TRBV5-1 and TRBJ2-5; D is perhaps TRBD1 (5 bases). V was shortened by 0 bases and J by 2 bases, with 8 bases between the two germline ends. CDR3 length equals 14 residues. Germline CDR1 is SGHRS and CDR2 is YFSETQ. The CDR3 is CASSLGQQQETQYF. In nucleotides, the CDR3 is TGCGCCAGCAGCTTGGGACAGCAACAAGAGACCCAGTACTTC.

The gene calls are TRBV5-1 and TRBJ1-2; the D is unclear. The germline V gene encodes CDR1 SGHRS and CDR2 YFSETQ. V lost 0 bases, J lost 6 bases, and 9 bases lay in between. The CDR3 is 13 residues long. For the CDR3, the DNA is TGCGCCAGCAGCTTGGGGTCAGAGAATGGCTACACCTTC. This encodes CASSLGSENGYTF.

In its sample, this clonotype was seen a few times. V gene TRBV4-3 combines with J gene TRBJ2-3, with 7 bases identical to TRBD2. Trimming removed 0 bases from V and 2 bases from J; junction bases left unmatched: 11. Germline V lookup: CDR1 LGHNA, CDR2 YSLEER. The CDR3 runs 18 residues. Written as DNA, the CDR3 is TGCGCCAGCAGCCAAGATGGACCGCCGGGGAGGGACACAGATACGCAGTATTTT. Protein product: CASSQDGPPGRDTDTQYF.

This clonotype was seen many times. The chain links TRBV5-1 to TRBJ2-5; D remains unclear. From germline, CDR1 is SGHRS and CDR2 YFSETQ. This CDR3 has 14 residues. The V end lost 1 base, the J end lost 1 base, and 8 bases lay between the germline ends. The CDR3: CASSLSASQETQYF. The CDR3, as DNA: TGCGCCAGCAGCTTGTCGGCCAGCCAAGAGACCCAGTACTTC.

This clonotype has only a few counts. The CDR3, as DNA: TGTGCCAGCACCCGACTAGCGGCATACAATGAGCAGTTCTTC. Protein product: CASTRLAAYNEQFF. The chain is built from TRBV7-2 and TRBJ2-1; TRBD2 matches 9 bases. Trimming cost V 7 bases and J 4 bases; bases outside gene matches: 5. The germline gives CDR1 SGHTA, CDR2 FQGNSA. This CDR3 is built from 14 residues.

This clonotype was found many times. This chain joins TRBV6-5 and TRBJ2-6, with unresolved D. V gave up 4 bases and J gave up 2 bases, with 6 bases separating them. The CDR3 is 14 amino acids. Germline V gene lookup returns CDR1 MNHEY and CDR2 SVGAGI. The CDR3 region is CASSLDPGANVLTF. The CDR3 coding sequence is TGTGCCAGCAGTTTAGACCCTGGGGCCAACGTCCTGACTTTC.

This clonotype came up many times. The rearrangement joins TRBV4-3 to TRBJ1-2, with D possibly matching TRBD1 (6 bases). With 1 base removed from V and 3 bases from J, the gap between germline ends came to 12 bases. The germline CDR1 and CDR2 sequences are LGHNA and YSLEER. The CDR3 sequence is 15 residues long. The CDR3 bases are TGCGCCAGCAGCCAAGTAGGGGACACGGACTATGGCTACACCTTC. Translation: CASSQVGDTDYGYTF.

The gene calls are TRBV18 and TRBJ2-3; D remains unclear. Germline CDR1 is KGHSH and CDR2 is LQKENI. V dropped 6 bases and J dropped 5 bases, with 12 bases sitting between them. The CDR3 has 13 amino acids. CDR3: CASSPHPRDTQYF. CDR3 DNA: TGTGCCAGCTCTCCCCATCCCCGAGATACGCAGTATTTT.

In its sample, this clonotype was seen a few times. This sequence joins TRBV7-2 and TRBJ2-2; D remains unclear. Germline CDR1 SGHTA, CDR2 FQGNSA. V lost 8 bases and J lost 6, with 16 bases in between. This CDR3 comprises 14 residues. CDR3 in amino acids: CASGQSPRAGELFF. For the CDR3, the DNA is TGTGCCAGCGGCCAATCCCCTCGGGCCGGGGAGCTGTTTTTT.

The V gene is TRBV12-3 or TRBV12-4, the J gene TRBJ2-5, with D perhaps matching TRBD2 (6 bases). Trimming pared 6 bases from V and 9 bases from J, leaving 14 bases between. This CDR3 is built from 12 residues. Here the CDR3 DNA reads TGTGCCAGCAGGGGCCTGGGCGGGGCCCAGTACTTC. The encoded protein is CASRGLGGAQYF.

Only a few counts were recorded for this clonotype. The CDR3, as DNA: TGTGCCAGCAGCCGAGAACACTCCCGGAGGGGGAATGAGCAGTTCTTC. Residues: CASSREHSRRGNEQFF. The rearrangement uses TRBV3-1 and TRBJ2-1; either TRBD1 or TRBD2 may fit D (6 bases each). Germline lookup yields CDR1 LGHDT and CDR2 YNNKEL (reference sequence). V lost 4 bases to trimming and J lost 7 bases, with 20 bases between them. This CDR3 is built from 16 residues.

The chain joins TRBV5-1 to TRBJ2-1; 13 bases match TRBD2. Germline-derived CDR1 and CDR2 are SGHRS and YFSETQ. The CDR3 has 16 residues. V dropped 4 bases and J dropped 2; count of bases not matched to a gene: 3. CDR3 DNA: TGCGCCAGCAGCGCGACTAGCGGGGGGCCCTACAATGAGCAGTTCTTC. Its translation is CASSATSGGPYNEQFF.

This clonotype was picked up a small number of times. The V gene is TRBV7-2, the J gene TRBJ1-4; D unclear. Between the trimmed V and J ends, which lost 2 bases and 8 bases, there was a span of 12 bases. The CDR3 is 14 amino acids. CDR1 and CDR2 (germline): SGHTA, FQGNSA. CDR3 sequence reads: CASSLSGSGEKLFF. The DNA of the CDR3 is TGTGCCAGCAGCTTATCTGGCTCGGGGGAAAAACTGTTTTTT.

This chain connects TRBV6-1 to TRBJ2-7, with a possible D match to TRBD1 (6 bases). Germline V CDR1 and CDR2: MNHNS, SASEGT. Deletions cut 8 bases from V and 2 bases from J, with 22 bases between. The CDR3 totals 16 residues. The CDR3 here is CASSGQITSTPYEQYF. CDR3 DNA: TGTGCCAGCTCAGGACAGATAACCTCTACCCCCTACGAGCAGTACTTC.

There are a few counts of this clonotype. This chain links TRBV12-3 or TRBV12-4 with TRBJ1-3; D is unclear. The CDR3 is made up of 13 amino acids. V was pared by 1 base and J by 7 bases, with 8 bases between. The CDR3 here is CASSLGQSNTIYF. The DNA of the CDR3 is TGTGCCAGCAGTTTAGGTCAATCGAACACCATATATTTT.